This entry is about one T cell receptor beta chain. Its antigen is unknown. The sample originates from a study of cytomegalovirus exposure and HLA in healthy donors. After removal of 5 bases from V and 5 bases from J, the junction contained 9 bases not matched to a gene. CDR1 and CDR2 from the germline V gene are SGHTA and FQGNSA. The CDR3 sequence is 16 residues long. Study-wide results and caveats: Excluded: some indistinguishable V segments such as TRBV6-2 and TRBV6-3. The study listed 164 cytomegalovirus-associated TCR beta chains. Prediction of most subjects' HLA-A and HLA-B alleles by TCR beta sequences was reportedly accurate.

Primers: 60 Vbeta forward and 13 Jbeta reverse. The assay was immunoSEQ multiplex PCR, and TCRdb's table has in-frame clones only and misses some. The table lists more than 150,000 clones, about 80% of them singletons. The rearrangement uses TRBV7-2 and TRBJ2-2; TRBD1 matches 9 bases. The specimen was PBMCs. The clonotype was recovered from a man in his forties in good health and CMV-seronegative. CDR3 loop: CASSMRTGVETGELFF. As DNA, the CDR3 is TGTGCCAGCAGCATGAGGACAGGGGTAGAAACCGGGGAGCTGTTTTTT.